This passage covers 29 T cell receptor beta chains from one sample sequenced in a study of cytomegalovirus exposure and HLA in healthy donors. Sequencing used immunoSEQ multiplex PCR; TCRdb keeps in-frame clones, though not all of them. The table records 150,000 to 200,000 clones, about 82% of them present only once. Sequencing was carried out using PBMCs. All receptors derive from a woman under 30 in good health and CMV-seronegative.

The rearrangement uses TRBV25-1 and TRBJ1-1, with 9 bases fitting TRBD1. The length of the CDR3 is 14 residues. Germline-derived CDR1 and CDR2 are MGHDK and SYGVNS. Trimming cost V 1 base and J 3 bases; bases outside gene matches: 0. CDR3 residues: CASSEWDRDTEAFF. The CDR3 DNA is TGTGCCAGCAGTGAATGGGACAGGGACACTGAAGCTTTCTTT.

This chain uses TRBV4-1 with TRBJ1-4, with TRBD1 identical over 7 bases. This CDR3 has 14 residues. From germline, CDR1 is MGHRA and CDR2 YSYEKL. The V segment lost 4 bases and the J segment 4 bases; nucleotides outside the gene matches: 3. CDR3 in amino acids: CASSRGGLNEKLFF. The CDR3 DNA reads TGCGCCAGCAGCCGAGGGGGCCTTAATGAAAAACTGTTTTTT.

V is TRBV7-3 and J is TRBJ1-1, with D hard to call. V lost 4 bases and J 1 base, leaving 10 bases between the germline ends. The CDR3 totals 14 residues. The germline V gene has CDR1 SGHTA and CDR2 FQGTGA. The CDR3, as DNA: TGTGCCAGCAGCTCAACCACTGAGAACACTGAAGCTTTCTTT. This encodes CASSSTTENTEAFF.

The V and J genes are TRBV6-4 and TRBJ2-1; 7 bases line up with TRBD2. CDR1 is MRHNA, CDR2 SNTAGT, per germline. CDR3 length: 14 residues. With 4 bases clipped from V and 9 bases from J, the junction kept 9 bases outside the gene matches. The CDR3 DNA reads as TGTGCCAGCAGTGTAAGAGGCGGGAGCACTGAGCAGTTCTTC. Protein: CASSVRGGSTEQFF.

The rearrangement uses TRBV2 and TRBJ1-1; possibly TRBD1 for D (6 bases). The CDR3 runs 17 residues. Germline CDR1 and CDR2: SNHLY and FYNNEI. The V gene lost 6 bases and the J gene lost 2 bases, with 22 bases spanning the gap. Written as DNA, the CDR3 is TGTGCCAGCAGACTCACAGGGTCCATAAGCCTAAACACTGAAGCTTTCTTT. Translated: CASRLTGSISLNTEAFF.

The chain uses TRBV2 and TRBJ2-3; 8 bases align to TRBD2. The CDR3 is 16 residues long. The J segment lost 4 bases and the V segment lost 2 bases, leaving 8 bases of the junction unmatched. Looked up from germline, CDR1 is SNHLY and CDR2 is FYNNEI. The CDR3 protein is CASSETPGGPPDTQYF. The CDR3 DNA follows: TGTGCCAGCAGTGAAACCCCGGGGGGGCCGCCAGATACGCAGTATTTT.

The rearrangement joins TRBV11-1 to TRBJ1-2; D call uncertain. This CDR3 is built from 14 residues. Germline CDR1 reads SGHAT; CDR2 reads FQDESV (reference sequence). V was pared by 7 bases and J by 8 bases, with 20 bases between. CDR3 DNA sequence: TGTGCCAGCACCACCACTCCAGCGGGGTGGGGCTACACCTTC. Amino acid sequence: CASTTTPAGWGYTF. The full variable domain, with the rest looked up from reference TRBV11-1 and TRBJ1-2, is EAEVAQSPRYKITEKSQAVAFWCDPISGHATLYWYRQILGQGPELLVQFQDESVVDDSQLPKDRFSAERLKGVDSTLKIQPAELGDSAMYLCASTTTPAGWGYTFGSGTRLTVV.

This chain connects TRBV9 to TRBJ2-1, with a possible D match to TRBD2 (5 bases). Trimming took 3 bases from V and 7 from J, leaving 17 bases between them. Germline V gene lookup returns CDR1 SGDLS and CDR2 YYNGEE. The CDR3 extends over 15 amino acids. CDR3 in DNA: TGTGCCAGCAGCGGAGGGAGTGGTGGGCGTAATGAGCAGTTCTTC. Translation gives CASSGGSGGRNEQFF. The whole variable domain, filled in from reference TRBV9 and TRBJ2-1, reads DSGVTQTPKHLITATGQRVTLRCSPRSGDLSVYWYQQSLDQGLQFLIQYYNGEERAKGNILERFSAQQFPDLHSELNLSSLELGDSALYFCASSGGSGGRNEQFFGPGTRLTVL.

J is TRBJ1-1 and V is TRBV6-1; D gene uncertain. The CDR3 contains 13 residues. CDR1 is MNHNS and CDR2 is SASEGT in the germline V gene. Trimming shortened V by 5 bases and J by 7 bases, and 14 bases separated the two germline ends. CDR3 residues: CASSKYTDREAFF. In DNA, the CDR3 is TGTGCCAGCAGTAAATATACAGACCGTGAAGCTTTCTTT.

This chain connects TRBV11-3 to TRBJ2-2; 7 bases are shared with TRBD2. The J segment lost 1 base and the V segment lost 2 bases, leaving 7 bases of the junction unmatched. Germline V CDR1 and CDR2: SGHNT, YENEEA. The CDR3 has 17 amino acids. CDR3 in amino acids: CASSLFLGGGNTGELFF. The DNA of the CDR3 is TGTGCCAGCAGCTTATTCCTTGGCGGGGGGAACACCGGGGAGCTGTTTTTT.

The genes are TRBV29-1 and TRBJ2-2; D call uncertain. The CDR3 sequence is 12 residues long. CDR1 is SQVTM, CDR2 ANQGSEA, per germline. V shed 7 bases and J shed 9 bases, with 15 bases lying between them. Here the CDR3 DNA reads TGCAGCGCACGAAGCAATTCAAGGGAGCTGTTTTTT. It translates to CSARSNSRELFF.

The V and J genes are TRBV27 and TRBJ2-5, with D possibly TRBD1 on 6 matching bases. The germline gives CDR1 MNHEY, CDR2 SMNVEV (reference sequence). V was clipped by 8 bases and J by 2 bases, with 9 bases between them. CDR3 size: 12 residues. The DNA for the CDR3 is TGTGCCAGCGACGGACAGCAAGAGACCCAGTACTTC. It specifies CASDGQQETQYF.

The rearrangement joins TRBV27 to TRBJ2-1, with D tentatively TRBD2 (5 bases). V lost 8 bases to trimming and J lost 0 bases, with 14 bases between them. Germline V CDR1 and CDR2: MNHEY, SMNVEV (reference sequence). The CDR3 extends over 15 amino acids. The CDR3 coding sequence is TGTGCCAGCTTTAAGGACGGAGGCTCCTACAATGAGCAGTTCTTC. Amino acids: CASFKDGGSYNEQFF.

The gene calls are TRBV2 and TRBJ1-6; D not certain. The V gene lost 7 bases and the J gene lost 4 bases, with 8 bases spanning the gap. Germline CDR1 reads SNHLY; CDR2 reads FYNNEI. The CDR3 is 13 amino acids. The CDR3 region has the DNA TGTGCCAGCATCTTAGATTATAATTCACCCCTCCACTTT. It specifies CASILDYNSPLHF.

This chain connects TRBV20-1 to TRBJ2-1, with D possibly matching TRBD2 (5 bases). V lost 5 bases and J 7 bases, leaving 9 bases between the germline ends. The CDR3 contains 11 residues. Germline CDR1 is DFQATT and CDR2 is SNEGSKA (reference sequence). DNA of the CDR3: TGCAGTGCTCTGGACTGGAATGAGCAGTTCTTC. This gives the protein CSALDWNEQFF.

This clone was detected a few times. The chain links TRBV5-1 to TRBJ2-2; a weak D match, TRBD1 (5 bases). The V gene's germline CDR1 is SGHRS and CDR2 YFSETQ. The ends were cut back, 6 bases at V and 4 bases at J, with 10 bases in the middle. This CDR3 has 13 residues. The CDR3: CASTQGSTGELFF. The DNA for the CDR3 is TGCGCCAGCACCCAGGGCTCCACCGGGGAGCTGTTTTTT.

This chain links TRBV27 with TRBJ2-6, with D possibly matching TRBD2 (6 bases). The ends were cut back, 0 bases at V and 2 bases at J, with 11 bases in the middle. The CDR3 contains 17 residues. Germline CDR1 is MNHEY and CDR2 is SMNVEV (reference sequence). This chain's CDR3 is CASSLSRRGAGANVLTF. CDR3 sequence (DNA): TGTGCCAGCAGTTTATCGCGGCGCGGGGCTGGGGCCAACGTCCTGACTTTC.

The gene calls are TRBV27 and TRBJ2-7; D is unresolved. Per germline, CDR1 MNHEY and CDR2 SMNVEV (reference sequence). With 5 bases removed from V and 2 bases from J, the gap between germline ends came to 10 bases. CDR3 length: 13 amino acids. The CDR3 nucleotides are TGTGCCAGCAGTGGTACCACAACCTACGAGCAGTACTTC. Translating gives CASSGTTTYEQYF.

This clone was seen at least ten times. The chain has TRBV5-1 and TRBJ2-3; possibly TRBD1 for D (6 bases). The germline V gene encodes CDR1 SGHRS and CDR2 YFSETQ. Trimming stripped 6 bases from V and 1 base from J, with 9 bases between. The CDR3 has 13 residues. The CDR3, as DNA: TGCGCCAGCAAAAAGGGGGGCACAGATACGCAGTATTTT. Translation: CASKKGGTDTQYF. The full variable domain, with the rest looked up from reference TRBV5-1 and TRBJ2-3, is KAGVTQTPRYLIKTRGQQVTLSCSPISGHRSVSWYQQTPGQGLQFLFEYFSETQRNKGNFPGRFSGRQFSNSRSEMNVSTLELGDSALYLCASKKGGTDTQYFGPGTRLTVL.

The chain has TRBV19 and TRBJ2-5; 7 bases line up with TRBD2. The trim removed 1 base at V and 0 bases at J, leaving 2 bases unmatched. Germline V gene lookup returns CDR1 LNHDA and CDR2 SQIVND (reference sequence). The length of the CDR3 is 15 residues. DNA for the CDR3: TGTGCCAGTAGTATAGGGGGGACTAACCAAGAGACCCAGTACTTC. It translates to CASSIGGTNQETQYF.

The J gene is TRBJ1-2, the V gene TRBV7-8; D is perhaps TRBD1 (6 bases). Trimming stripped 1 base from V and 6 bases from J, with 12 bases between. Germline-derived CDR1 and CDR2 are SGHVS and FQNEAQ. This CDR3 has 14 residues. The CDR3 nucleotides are TGTGCCAGCAGCTTAGTCGGCAGGGGAAATGGCTACACCTTC. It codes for CASSLVGRGNGYTF. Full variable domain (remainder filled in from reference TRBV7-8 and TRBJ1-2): GAGVSQSPRYKVAKRGQDVALRCDPISGHVSLFWYQQALGQGPEFLTYFQNEAQLDKSGLPSDRFFAERPEGSVSTLKIQRTQQEDSAVYLCASSLVGRGNGYTFGSGTRLTVV.

The CDR3 DNA follows: TGTGCCAGCAGCTTTTCCGACCCGAGGGAGACCCAGTACTTC. As protein: CASSFSDPRETQYF. The chain couples TRBV27 to TRBJ2-5, with D uncertain. The length of the CDR3 is 14 residues. CDR1 and CDR2 from the germline V gene are MNHEY and SMNVEV (reference sequence). V was shortened by 6 bases and J by 5 bases, with 16 bases between the two germline ends.

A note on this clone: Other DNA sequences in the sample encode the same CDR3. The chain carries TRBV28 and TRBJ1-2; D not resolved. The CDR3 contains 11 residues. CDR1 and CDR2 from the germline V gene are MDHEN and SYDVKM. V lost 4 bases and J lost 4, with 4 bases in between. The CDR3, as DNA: TGTGCCAGCAGTTCTCGCTATGGCTACACCTTC. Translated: CASSSRYGYTF.

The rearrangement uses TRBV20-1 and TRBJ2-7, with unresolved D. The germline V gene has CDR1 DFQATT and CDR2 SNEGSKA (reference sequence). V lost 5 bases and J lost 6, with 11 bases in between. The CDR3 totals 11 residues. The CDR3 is CSARRPGEQYF. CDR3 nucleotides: TGCAGTGCTCGCAGACCGGGCGAGCAGTACTTC.

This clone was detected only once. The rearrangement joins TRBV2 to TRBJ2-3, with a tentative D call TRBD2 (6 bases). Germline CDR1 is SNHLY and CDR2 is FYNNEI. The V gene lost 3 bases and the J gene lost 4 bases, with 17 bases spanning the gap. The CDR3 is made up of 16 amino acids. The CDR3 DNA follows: TGTGCCAGCAGTGATCCCGGGGGTATAATGCCAGATACGCAGTATTTT. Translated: CASSDPGGIMPDTQYF.

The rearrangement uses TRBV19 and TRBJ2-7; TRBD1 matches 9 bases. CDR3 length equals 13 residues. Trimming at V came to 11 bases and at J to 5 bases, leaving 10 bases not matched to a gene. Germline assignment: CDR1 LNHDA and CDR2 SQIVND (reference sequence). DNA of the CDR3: TGTGCCTCATCCGGGACAGGGTCCCACGAGCAGTACTTC. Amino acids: CASSGTGSHEQYF.

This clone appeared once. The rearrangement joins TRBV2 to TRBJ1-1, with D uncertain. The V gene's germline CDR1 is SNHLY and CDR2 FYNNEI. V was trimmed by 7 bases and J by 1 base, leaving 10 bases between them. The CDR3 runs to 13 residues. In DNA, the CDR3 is TGTGCCAGCACGTACAGAGCGAACACTGAAGCTTTCTTT. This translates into CASTYRANTEAFF.

The CDR3 coding sequence is TGTGCCAGCTCACCACCGGTTTTCGGGGGGTCGGACACTGAAGCTTTCTTT. As protein: CASSPPVFGGSDTEAFF. V usage is TRBV18 and J usage is TRBJ1-1, with a tentative D call TRBD1 (5 bases). Germline CDR1 is KGHSH and CDR2 is LQKENI. The CDR3 is 17 amino acids. Trimming took 0 bases from V and 3 from J, leaving 17 bases between them.

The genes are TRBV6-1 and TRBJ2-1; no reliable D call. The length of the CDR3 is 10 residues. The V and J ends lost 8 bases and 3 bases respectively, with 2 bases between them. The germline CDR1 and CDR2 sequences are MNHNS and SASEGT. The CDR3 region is CASLYNEQFF. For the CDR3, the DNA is TGTGCCAGCCTCTACAATGAGCAGTTCTTC.